The sequence of this TCR beta chain was determined in a study of shared clonotypes between healthy human individuals (dated by TCRdb to 2020 to 2021). About the investigation overall: Three men and two women, aged 18 to 49 years, made up the cohort. Blood TCR repertoires of about 5 healthy adults were deeply sequenced to estimate repertoire size and the extent of clonotype sharing between individuals. Libraries were prepared and TCR repertoires were sequenced by different laboratories using diverse techniques, in order to increase sequencing depth and limit assay-specific biases. Each donor's leukapheresis produced roughly between roughly 0.9 and 9 billion PBMCs.

Overall study results and their limits: Sampling was limited to blood, and TCR repertoires in tissue likely differ from TCR repertoires in blood. Pairwise subsampling indicated that sequencing depth was expected to affect the degree of clonotype sharing among donors. The small number of donors limited the genetic and exposure-history diversity represented.

Healthy HIV-negative adults with no recently reported acute infections or vaccinations were included as donors. Every donor was a Caucasian adult residing in Nashville, Tennessee, USA. In the unsorted samples, 90 million to 100 million PBMCs were counted, and genomic DNA was extracted using the QIAamp DNA Blood Mini kit. Blood was obtained by leukapheresis, after which PBMCs were separated by Ficoll-Histopaque density gradient centrifugation and cryopreserved in liquid nitrogen vapor phase. TCR CDR3 regions were amplified from genomic DNA by multiplex PCR using the deep immunoSEQ assay. Genomic DNA extracted from each cell subset was distributed evenly over all wells of several immunoSEQ 96-well plates, and each plate served as one replicate. For unsorted PBMC, each replicate PCR was loaded with roughly 330 ng genomic DNA, equivalent to about 33,000 T cell genomes. Ten immunoSEQ deep assay plates were used to sequence the unsorted PBMC genomic DNA. The purified libraries were quantified using a Qubit 3.0 fluorometer, sized with a Bioanalyzer 2100, and then quantified again using the KAPA Library Quantification kit. A separate single-read 150-cycle Illumina NextSeq 550 flow cell was used to sequence each immunoSEQ 96-well plate. The study's processing was this. Because the immunoSEQ output held only junctional sequences and lacked quality scores, the filtering could not match the filtering applied to full-length reads. Sequences were annotated with PyIR, a Python wrapper for IgBLAST v1.9, and V/J genes and CDR3 were assigned using IMGT germline references. Any read was removed if the V/J assignment was weak (E-value above 1e-6), the CDR3 was missing, or the read contained stop codons, out-of-frame junctions, or ambiguous translated residues. V3J clonotypes were defined as sequences sharing an identical inferred V gene, J gene, and CDR3 amino acid sequence. The percentage overlap between two repertoires was calculated by dividing the number of shared unique clonotypes by the size of the smaller repertoire. RTK rarefaction, the Chao1 estimator, and Recon v2.1 estimates of unobserved clonotypes were used to assess repertoire richness. Not all clones reach the TCRdb copy of this immuneACCESS table, which keeps in-frame sequences only. Checked studies attribute under half of the gap to unresolved V genes and leave the rest unexplained. V, J and clone size were drawn from that table, and D and trimming were deduced from the DNA. For this sample the table gives roughly 490,000 clones, of which about 79% were detected only once. Approximately 12% of the sample belongs to the ten largest clones.

V and J lose 6 bases and 5 bases, and a span of 17 bases separates them. CDR1 and CDR2 were assigned from the germline V gene as MNHEY and SVGAGI. Counted from cysteine to phenylalanine, this CDR3 has 15 amino acids. Only CDR3 DNA is held: 45 bases, read in frame from base 1. A word on this clone: The clone's antigen remains unknown. The record has no base qualities; no much larger clone is one base away.

The rearrangement joined TRBV6-5 to TRBJ2-1, and TRBD2 may be the D gene, going by 5 matching bases. What was sequenced was PBMCs. The receptor comes from a woman aged 35 to 49 in good health. Some clones in this sample may be carry-over from other donors' samples. Here the CDR3 is given as CASRPDYALNNEQFF. Read as DNA, the sequence is TGTGCCAGCAGGCCAGACTACGCCTTAAACAATGAGCAGTTCTTC.